The 2 T cell receptor beta chains presented below share a single source sample, sequenced in a study of molecular identifiers for immune sequencing clone quantification. TCRdb fed the PCR reads into MiXCR, producing one record per CDR3 protein. Among roughly 10,000 distinct CDR3 sequences listed, around an eighth were seen once. Specimen: naive CD8+ T cells from blood, with Jurkat cell RNA spiked in. Subset here: FACS-sorted CD8+CD4-CCR7+CD45RA+ naive T cells. These receptors were obtained from a human donor in good health. Some libraries in this study had Jurkat cell RNA spiked in.

Sample share makes this clonotype medium-sized. This chain uses TRBV11-2 with TRBJ1-1; D is undetermined. Germline V gene lookup returns CDR1 SGHAT and CDR2 FQNNGV. The CDR3 runs 12 residues. Trimming stripped 3 bases from V and 10 bases from J, with 12 bases between. CDR3 nucleotide sequence: TGTGCCAGCAGCTTCTCTTCCCGGGGAGCTTTCTTT. It yields the protein CASSFSSRGAFF. Combining the CDR3 with reference TRBV11-2 and TRBJ1-1 gives the whole variable domain EAGVAQSPRYKIIEKRQSVAFWCNPISGHATLYWYQQILGQGPKLLIQFQNNGVVDDSQLPKDRFSAERLKGVDSTLKIQPAKLEDSAVYLCASSFSSRGAFFGQGTRLTVV.

This clonotype turned up a few times. The chain uses TRBV12-3 or TRBV12-4 and TRBJ2-5, with D perhaps matching TRBD1 (5 bases). V was cut by 2 bases and J by 5 bases, with 15 bases left in between. The CDR3 is 15 amino acids. CDR3 region: CASSLYRTSRETQYF. CDR3 sequence (DNA): TGTGCCAGCAGTTTATACCGGACATCTCGGGAGACCCAGTACTTC.